This T cell receptor (beta chain) originates from a study of blood T cell repertoires in COVID-19. At the level of the study: Sources were T cells, B-cell-depleted T cells, or PBMCs; the material itself was cDNA or gDNA.

Produced via immunoSEQ multiplex PCR; TCRdb's table is partial and in-frame only. The repertoire consists of over 15,000 clones, with 70% to 90% occurring once and the leading ten covering 64%. Germline V lookup: CDR1 SGHRS, CDR2 YFSETQ. The CDR3 extends over 13 amino acids. V was shortened by 8 bases and J by 8 bases, with 16 bases between the two germline ends. The origin of this receptor is a man older than 75 with acute or convalescent COVID-19. Sequences were obtained from peripheral blood. The gene calls are TRBV5-1 and TRBJ2-2; D is unclear. CDR3 region: CASQPSAPGELFF. For the CDR3, the DNA is TGCGCCAGTCAACCCAGTGCCCCTGGGGAGCTGTTTTTT. The variable domain in full, completed from reference TRBV5-1 and TRBJ2-2, reads KAGVTQTPRYLIKTRGQQVTLSCSPISGHRSVSWYQQTPGQGLQFLFEYFSETQRNKGNFPGRFSGRQFSNSRSEMNVSTLELGDSALYLCASQPSAPGELFFGEGSRLTVL.